This is a list of T cell receptor beta chains from one sample in a study of T cells after yellow fever vaccination. MiXCR was run by TCRdb on the 5' RACE reads, yielding one entry per CDR3 protein. The sample lists some 260,000 distinct CDR3 sequences; roughly 5.2% were seen once. The sample consisted of CD4+ T cells sorted from PBMCs, taken on the day of the yellow fever booster vaccination. Source of these receptors: a man between 18 and 29 years old who received the YFV17D yellow fever vaccine. Each CDR3 is given with its conserved first and last residue.

V	J	CDR3
TRBV20-1	TRBJ1-3	CSAFRSGGNTIYF
TRBV30	TRBJ2-2	CAWSVLLNTGELFF
TRBV30	TRBJ1-2	CACEGAHYGYTF
TRBV20-1	TRBJ1-2	CSARAGQNYGYTF
TRBV6-5	TRBJ2-7	CASSRTGGRAYEQYF
TRBV4-3	TRBJ1-1	CASSHARGYTEAFF
TRBV20-1	TRBJ2-3	CSARPPLGRVPLDTQYF
TRBV25-1	TRBJ2-7	CASTHGRTPGTYEQYF
TRBV12-3/TRBV12-4	TRBJ2-2	CASSLGAAGIIDTGELFF
TRBV3-1	TRBJ1-5	CASSQGESQPQHF
TRBV12-3/TRBV12-4	TRBJ2-7	CASSHRETAEQYF
TRBV5-1	TRBJ1-1	CASSREGSTEAFF
TRBV12-3/TRBV12-4	TRBJ1-1	CASRPLQGAVPEAFF
TRBV20-1	TRBJ2-5	CSAAPSGVGETQYF
TRBV19	TRBJ2-1	CASSISQVYNEQFF
TRBV20-1	TRBJ1-4	CSARGMREKLFF
TRBV5-1	TRBJ2-2	CASSLGGLLNTGELFF
TRBV13	TRBJ2-3	CASRRDRQLADTQYF
TRBV10-3	TRBJ2-3	CALGPRADTQYF
TRBV12-3/TRBV12-4	TRBJ1-2	CASSFFTGPSGYTF
TRBV5-1	TRBJ2-6	CASSLWTGSGANVLTF
TRBV18	TRBJ2-7	CASSPPTGATGEQYF
TRBV7-9	TRBJ2-3	CASSFFPERGGRTDTQYF
TRBV14	TRBJ2-3	CASSFRTSVDTQYF
TRBV20-1	TRBJ1-1	CSAGGTGGTEAFF
TRBV7-8	TRBJ2-1	CASSSNRPSGANEQFF
TRBV3-1	TRBJ2-5	CASSHPGDLRPETQYF
TRBV19	TRBJ2-1	CASSTLWARQFF
TRBV12-3/TRBV12-4	TRBJ2-2	CASRLGTGELFF
TRBV4-3	TRBJ2-4	CASSQANLPGALNIQYF
TRBV6-5	TRBJ1-5	CASGNRRNQPQHF
TRBV6-2/TRBV6-3	TRBJ2-7	CASNALVGGAYEQYF
TRBV20-1	TRBJ1-5	CSAGGGGSSQPQHF
TRBV4-1	TRBJ1-2	CASSQISPRHGYTF
TRBV6-5	TRBJ2-7	CASSPTGTVRSDEQYF
TRBV25-1	TRBJ2-5	CASSGPVPLETQYF
TRBV20-1	TRBJ1-2	CSAKPGRHGYTF
TRBV6-2/TRBV6-3	TRBJ2-1	CASSYVAGGDPYNEQFF
TRBV4-3	TRBJ1-3	CASSQEFARNAGNTIYF
TRBV10-3	TRBJ2-3	CAIRPGQGPDTQYF
TRBV20-1	TRBJ2-5	CSARRYAGGTQYF
TRBV20-1	TRBJ1-1	CSAIETNTEAFF
TRBV24-1	TRBJ1-3	CATADSRSGNTIYF
TRBV2	TRBJ1-5	CASSAGFNQPQHF
TRBV20-1	TRBJ1-5	CSARAWGQQPQHF
TRBV4-3	TRBJ1-1	CASSQNSVRKNTEAFF
TRBV4-2	TRBJ1-1	CASSQGTGLDTEAFF
TRBV28	TRBJ2-1	CASSLTPGQGANEQFF
TRBV5-1	TRBJ2-3	CASSLVSGGAADTQYF
TRBV5-4	TRBJ2-5	CASSLIGYQETQYF
TRBV7-9	TRBJ2-2	CASSLLLDTGELFF
TRBV19	TRBJ2-3	CASSPPGRRDTQYF
TRBV10-3	TRBJ1-2	CAISPNRERGYTF